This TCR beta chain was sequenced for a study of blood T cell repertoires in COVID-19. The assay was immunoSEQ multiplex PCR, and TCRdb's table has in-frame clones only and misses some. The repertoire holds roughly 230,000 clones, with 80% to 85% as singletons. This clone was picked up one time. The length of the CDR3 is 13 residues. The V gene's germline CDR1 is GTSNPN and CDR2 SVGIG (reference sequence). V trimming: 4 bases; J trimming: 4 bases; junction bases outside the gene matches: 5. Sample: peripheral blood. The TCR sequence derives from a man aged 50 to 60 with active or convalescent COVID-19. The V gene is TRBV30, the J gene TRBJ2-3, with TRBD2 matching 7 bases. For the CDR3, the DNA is TGTGCCTGGAACTGGGGGGGGGCAGATACGCAGTATTTT. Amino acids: CAWNWGGADTQYF.